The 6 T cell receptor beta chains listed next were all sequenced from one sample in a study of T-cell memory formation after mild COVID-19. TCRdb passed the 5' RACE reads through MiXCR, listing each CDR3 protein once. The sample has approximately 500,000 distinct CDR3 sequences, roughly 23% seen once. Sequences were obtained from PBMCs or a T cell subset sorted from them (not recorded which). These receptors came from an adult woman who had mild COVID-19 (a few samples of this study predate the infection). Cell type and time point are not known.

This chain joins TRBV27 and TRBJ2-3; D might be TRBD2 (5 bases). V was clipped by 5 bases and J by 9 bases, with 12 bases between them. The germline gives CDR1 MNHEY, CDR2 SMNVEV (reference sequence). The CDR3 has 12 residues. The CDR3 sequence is CASSPIGGTQYF. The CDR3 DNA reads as TGTGCCAGCAGTCCTATAGGCGGGACGCAGTATTTT.

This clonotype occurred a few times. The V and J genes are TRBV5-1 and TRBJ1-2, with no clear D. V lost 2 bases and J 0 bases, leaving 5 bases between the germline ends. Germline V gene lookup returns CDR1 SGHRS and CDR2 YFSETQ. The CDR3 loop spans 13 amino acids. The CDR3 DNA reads TGCGCCAGCAGCTTCCAACCTAACTATGGCTACACCTTC. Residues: CASSFQPNYGYTF.

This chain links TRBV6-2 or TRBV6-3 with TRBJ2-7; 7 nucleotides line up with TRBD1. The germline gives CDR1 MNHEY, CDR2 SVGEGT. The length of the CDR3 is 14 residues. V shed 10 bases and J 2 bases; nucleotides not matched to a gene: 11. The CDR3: CAIKPDRATYEQYF. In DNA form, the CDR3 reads TGTGCCATCAAGCCAGACAGGGCGACCTACGAGCAGTACTTC.

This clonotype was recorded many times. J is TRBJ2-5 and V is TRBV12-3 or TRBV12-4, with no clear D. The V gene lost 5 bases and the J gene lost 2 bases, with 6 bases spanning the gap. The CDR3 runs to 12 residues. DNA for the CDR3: TGTGCCAGCAGTGACATACAAGAGACCCAGTACTTC. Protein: CASSDIQETQYF.

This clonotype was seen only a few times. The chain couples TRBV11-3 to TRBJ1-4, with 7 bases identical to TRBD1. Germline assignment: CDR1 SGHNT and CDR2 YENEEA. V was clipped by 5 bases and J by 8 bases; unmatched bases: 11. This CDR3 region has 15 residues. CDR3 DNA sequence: TGTGCCAGCAGCGACCAGACAGGGACGGGAGAAAAACTGTTTTTT. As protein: CASSDQTGTGEKLFF.

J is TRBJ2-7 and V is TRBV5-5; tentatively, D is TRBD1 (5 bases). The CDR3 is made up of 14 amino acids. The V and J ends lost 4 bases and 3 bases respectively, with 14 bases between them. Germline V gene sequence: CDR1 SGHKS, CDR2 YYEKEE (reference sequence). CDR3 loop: CASSTLRDSYEQYF. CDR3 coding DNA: TGTGCCAGCAGCACCTTACGAGACAGCTACGAGCAGTACTTC.